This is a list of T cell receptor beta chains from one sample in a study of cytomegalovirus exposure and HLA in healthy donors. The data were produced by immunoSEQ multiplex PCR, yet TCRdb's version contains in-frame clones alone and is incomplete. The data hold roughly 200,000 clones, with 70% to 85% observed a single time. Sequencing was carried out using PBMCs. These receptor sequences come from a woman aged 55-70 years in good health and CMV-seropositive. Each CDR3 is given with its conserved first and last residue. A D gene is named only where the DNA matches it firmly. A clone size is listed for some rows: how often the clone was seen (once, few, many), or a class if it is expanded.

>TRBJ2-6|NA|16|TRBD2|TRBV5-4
TGTGCCAGCAGCGGGGGGGGGTACTCTGGGGCCAACGTCCTGACTTTC
CASSGGGYSGANVLTF
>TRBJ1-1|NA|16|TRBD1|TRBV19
TGTGCCAGTAGTCTCTTGGGACAGGGGGCGAACACTGAAGCTTTCTTT
CASSLLGQGANTEAFF
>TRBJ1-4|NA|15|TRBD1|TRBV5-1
TGCGCCAGCAGCTTGGGGACAGGGTTAAACGAAAAACTGTTTTTT
CASSLGTGLNEKLFF
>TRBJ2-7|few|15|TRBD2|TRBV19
TGTGCCAGTAGTAAGCGGGGGGAAGGAGCCGACGAGCAGTACTTC
CASSKRGEGADEQYF
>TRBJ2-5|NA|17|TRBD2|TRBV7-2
TGTGCCAGCAGCTTAGGCCGGCTAGCGGGAGTGGGTGAGACCCAGTACTTC
CASSLGRLAGVGETQYF
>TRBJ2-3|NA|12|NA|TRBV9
TGTGCCAGCAGCGTAGACCGGGATACGCAGTATTTT
CASSVDRDTQYF
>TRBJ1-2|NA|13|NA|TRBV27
TGTGCCAGCACTGGGGCAGGGAACTATGGCTACACCTTC
CASTGAGNYGYTF
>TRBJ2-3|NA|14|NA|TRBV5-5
TGTGCCAGCAGCCTACAGGCTAGCACAGATACGCAGTATTTT
CASSLQASTDTQYF
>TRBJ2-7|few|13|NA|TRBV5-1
TGCGCCAGCAGCTTGCAGATACGGGACGAGCAGTACTTC
CASSLQIRDEQYF
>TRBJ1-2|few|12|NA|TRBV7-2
TGTGCCAGCAGCTTAGAATGGACAGGCTACACCTTC
CASSLEWTGYTF
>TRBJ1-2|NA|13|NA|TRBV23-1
TGCGCCAGCAGGACAGGCGGGTCAAAAGGCTACACCTTC
CASRTGGSKGYTF
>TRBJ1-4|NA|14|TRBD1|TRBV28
TGTGCCAGCGCCCCGGGACAGCATAATGAAAAACTGTTTTTT
CASAPGQHNEKLFF
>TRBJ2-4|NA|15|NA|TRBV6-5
TGTGCCACCCAATCGGGGGGCATAGCCAAAAACATTCAGTACTTC
CATQSGGIAKNIQYF
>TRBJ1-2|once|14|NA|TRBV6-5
TGTGCCAGCACCAGGACAGCGAGCCTATCGGGGTGCACCTTC
CASTRTASLSGCTF
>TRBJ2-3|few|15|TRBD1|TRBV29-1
TGCAGCGTTACTAGACGGGCAGGGGGAACAGATACGCAGTATTTT
CSVTRRAGGTDTQYF
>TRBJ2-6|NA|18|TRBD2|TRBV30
TGTGCCTGGAGTGTACCCTCTAGCGGGGGTTCTGGGGCCAACGTCCTGACTTTC
CAWSVPSSGGSGANVLTF
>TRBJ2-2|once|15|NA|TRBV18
TGTGCCAGCTCACCGGGACTCCCGAACACCGGGGAGCTGTTTTTT
CASSPGLPNTGELFF
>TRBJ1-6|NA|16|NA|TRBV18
TGTGCCAGCTCACCAAGGCAGGTACCAAATAATTCACCCCTCCACTTT
CASSPRQVPNNSPLHF
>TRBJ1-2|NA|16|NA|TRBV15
TGTGCCACCAGCAGAGAGTATGCTGGGGGCAGGTATGGCTACACCTTC
CATSREYAGGRYGYTF
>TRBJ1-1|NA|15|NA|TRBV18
TGTGCCAGCTCACCACCCTCGGGGGGAGACGCTGAAGCTTTCTTT
CASSPPSGGDAEAFF
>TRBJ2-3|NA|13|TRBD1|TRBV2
TGTGCCAGCAGTTACAGGGGGCCAGATACGCAGTATTTT
CASSYRGPDTQYF
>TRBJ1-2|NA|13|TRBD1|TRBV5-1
TGCGCCAGCAGCTTGGACAGGGGCTATGGCTACACCTTC
CASSLDRGYGYTF
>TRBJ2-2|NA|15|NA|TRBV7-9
TGTGCCAGCAGCTTTTGGGGACTTAACACCGGGGAGCTGTTTTTT
CASSFWGLNTGELFF
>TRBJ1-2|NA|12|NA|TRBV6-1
TGTGCCAGCAGTGACGGGAACTATGGCTACACCTTC
CASSDGNYGYTF
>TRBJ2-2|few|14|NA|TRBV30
TGTGCCTGGAGTAACGGCCGGGTCACCGGGGAGCTGTTTTTT
CAWSNGRVTGELFF
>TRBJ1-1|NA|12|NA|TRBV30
TGTGCCTGGAGTGTACGAAACAGAAAAGCTTTCTTT
CAWSVRNRKAFF
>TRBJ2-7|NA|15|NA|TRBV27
TGTGCCAGCAGTTTATCGGGGCAGAGCTCCTACGAGCAGTACTTC
CASSLSGQSSYEQYF
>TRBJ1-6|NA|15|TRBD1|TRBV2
TGTGCCAGCAGTGAAAAACAGGGGGTGGGTTCACCCCTCCACTTT
CASSEKQGVGSPLHF
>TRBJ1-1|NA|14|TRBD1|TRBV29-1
TGCAGCGGTACTTCGAGACAGGGTTACACTGAAGCTTTCTTT
CSGTSRQGYTEAFF
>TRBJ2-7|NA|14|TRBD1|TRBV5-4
TGTGCCAGCAGCTGGGGCGGACAGGGGTACGAGCAGTACTTC
CASSWGGQGYEQYF
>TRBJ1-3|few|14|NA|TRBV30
TGTGCCTGGAACCCTAAAACAGGGATTAGGACCATATATTTT
CAWNPKTGIRTIYF
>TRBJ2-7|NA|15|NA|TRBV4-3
TGCGCCAGCAGCCAAGATCTTAAGGGAGGTTGGGAGCAGTACTTC
CASSQDLKGGWEQYF
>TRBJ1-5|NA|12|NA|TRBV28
TGTGCCAGCAGTCCCTTCAATCAGCCCCAGCATTTT
CASSPFNQPQHF
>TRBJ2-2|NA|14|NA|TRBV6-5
TGTGCCAGCAGTTCGCGGCCCTGGACCGGGGAGCTGTTTTTT
CASSSRPWTGELFF
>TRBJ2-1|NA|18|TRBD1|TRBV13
TGTGCCAGCAGCTTAGTGACAGGGTCGGCACTTTGGGGCAATGAGCAGTTCTTC
CASSLVTGSALWGNEQFF
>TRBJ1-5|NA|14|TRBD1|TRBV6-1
TGTGCCAGCAGCTCACTGGACAGGGGCCAGCCCCAGCATTTT
CASSSLDRGQPQHF
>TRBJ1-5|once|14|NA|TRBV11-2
TGTGCCAGCAGCGCGGACTATGGCAATCAGCCCCAGCATTTT
CASSADYGNQPQHF